This T cell receptor (beta chain) was recovered during a study of T cells after yellow fever vaccination. Study at large: Researchers used SMART-Seq v4 Ultra Low Input to prepare fractions that had low cell numbers.

TCRdb re-called the 5' RACE reads with MiXCR, one entry per CDR3 protein. The sample includes some 500,000 distinct CDR3 sequences, about 14% seen only once; the top ten take around 15%. The table lists this clonotype with a few counts. Germline loops: CDR1 SGHRS, CDR2 YFSETQ. Losses at the gene ends were 1 base for V and 4 bases for J; bases not matched to a gene: 4. The CDR3 is made up of 16 amino acids. This sequence originates from a man aged 25 to 40 who received the YFV17D yellow fever vaccine. The sample was PBMCs, taken on the day of the yellow fever booster vaccination. The genes are TRBV5-1 and TRBJ2-1; 11 bases map to TRBD2. As DNA, the CDR3 is TGCGCCAGCAGCTTGATCCCTAGCGGGGGGTACAATGAGCAGTTCTTC. Its protein is CASSLIPSGGYNEQFF.